The 9 T cell receptor beta chains below come from one sample, sequenced in a study of OX40 agonist ivuxolimab in advanced cancers. The repertoire was sequenced with immunoSEQ multiplex PCR; TCRdb's copy has only in-frame clones and lacks some. The table includes tens of thousands of clones, about 91% detected once. The sequences come from CD4+ or CD8+ T cells sorted from blood, collected in a trial of the OX40 agonist ivuxolimab. Source of these receptors: an adult with an advanced solid tumor such as melanoma, head and neck, liver or kidney cancer.

The V gene is TRBV2, the J gene TRBJ2-1; D is unresolved. The CDR3 totals 11 residues. V dropped 6 bases and J dropped 5 bases, with 5 bases sitting between them. CDR1 SNHLY and CDR2 FYNNEI come from the germline V gene. DNA of the CDR3: TGTGCCAGCAGATTAAACAATGAGCAGTTCTTC. It codes for CASRLNNEQFF.

The rearrangement joins TRBV18 to TRBJ1-1; 8 bases line up with TRBD1. The germline V gene encodes CDR1 KGHSH and CDR2 LQKENI. This CDR3 spans 15 amino acids. V gave up 3 bases and J gave up 1 base; unmatched junction bases: 4. CDR3 sequence reads: CASSPQQGENTEAFF. In DNA form, the CDR3 reads TGTGCCAGCTCACCCCAACAGGGGGAGAACACTGAAGCTTTCTTT.

V usage is TRBV7-6 and J usage is TRBJ2-2; tentative D call: TRBD2 (6 bases). This CDR3 has 13 amino acids. Trimming cost V 5 bases and J 5 bases, with 9 bases left between them. CDR1 is SGHVS, CDR2 FNYEAQ, per germline. The CDR3 nucleotides are TGTGCCAGCAGCCTCGGGAGTACCGGGGAGCTGTTTTTT. Translation gives CASSLGSTGELFF. Complete variable domain (other parts from reference TRBV7-6 and TRBJ2-2): GAGVSQSPRYKVTKRGQDVALRCDPISGHVSLYWYRQALGQGPEFLTYFNYEAQQDKSGLPNDRFSAERPEGSISTLTIQRTEQRDSAMYRCASSLGSTGELFFGEGSRLTVL.

This CDR3 is CASSLGRLVTGELFF. The CDR3, as DNA: TGTGCCAGCAGCTTGGGAAGACTAGTCACCGGGGAGCTGTTTTTT. The chain recombines TRBV11-3 with TRBJ2-2, with D possibly TRBD2 on 6 matching bases. V lost 3 bases and J lost 4, with 12 bases in between. CDR3 length: 15 residues. Germline V lookup: CDR1 SGHNT, CDR2 YENEEA.

This chain uses TRBV9 with TRBJ2-7; TRBD2 agrees at 14 bases. Germline loops: CDR1 SGDLS, CDR2 YYNGEE. Germline trimming cut 3 bases from V and 5 bases from J; bases unmatched to any gene: 7. The CDR3 consists of 16 residues. The CDR3 protein is CASSGGGLAGVHEQYF. The CDR3 bases are TGTGCCAGCAGCGGGGGGGGACTAGCGGGAGTACACGAGCAGTACTTC.

This rearrangement joins TRBV21-1 to TRBJ2-7. TRBV21-1 is deemed a pseudogene. This CDR3 comprises 15 residues. The CDR3, as DNA: TGTGCCAGCAGCAAAGGAGGGGTGGGGACCTACGAGCAGTACTTC. This codes for CASSKGGVGTYEQYF.

As concerns this clone: Other DNA sequences in this sample translate to the same CDR3. V gene TRBV19 combines with J gene TRBJ2-5; TRBD2 aligns across 11 bases. The CDR3 has 17 residues. V lost 4 bases to trimming and J lost 7 bases; unmatched junction nucleotides: 14. Germline CDR1 and CDR2: LNHDA and SQIVND (reference sequence). CDR3 region: CASSRETSGTIRGTQYF. CDR3 bases: TGTGCCAGTAGTAGGGAGACTAGCGGGACTATAAGGGGGACCCAGTACTTC.

The genes are TRBV4-3 and TRBJ2-7; TRBD1 or TRBD2 may be the D gene (5 bases each). V lost 1 base and J lost 3, with 16 bases in between. Germline V gene sequence: CDR1 LGHNA, CDR2 YSLEER. This CDR3 is built from 16 residues. CDR3 nucleotide sequence: TGCGCCAGCAGCCAAGTATGGGGGAGCCCGATCTACGAGCAGTACTTC. Translated: CASSQVWGSPIYEQYF.

CDR3 sequence reads: CASSRPQGSYEQYF. CDR3 in DNA: TGTGCCAGCAGCCGACCCCAGGGATCCTACGAGCAGTACTTC. The rearrangement uses TRBV28 and TRBJ2-7; D possibly corresponds to TRBD1 (5 bases). V was trimmed by 6 bases and J by 1 base, leaving 13 bases between them. CDR3 length: 14 amino acids. Germline loops: CDR1 MDHEN, CDR2 SYDVKM.